The clone carrying this T cell receptor beta chain has a handful of counts. The CDR3 extends over 15 amino acids. V was clipped by 3 bases and J by 0 bases, with 12 bases between them. Germline V CDR1 and CDR2: SGDLS, YYNGEE. Each CDR3 protein gets one entry after TCRdb re-called the RT-PCR reads with MiXCR. The sample has about 680,000 distinct CDR3 sequences; approximately 15% are singletons. V and J are TRBV9 and TRBJ1-1; D may be TRBD1 (5 bases). The specimen was memory CD4+ T cells from blood. This TCR was sampled from a female donor in good health, serving as a healthy control. The CDR3 sequence is CASSGAGRMNTEAFF. In nucleotides, the CDR3 is TGTGCCAGCAGCGGAGCGGGACGGATGAACACTGAAGCTTTCTTT.